This T cell receptor beta chain was observed in a study of vaccination and CD4 T cells after COVID-19. Study details: Each enrolled participant received a two-dose regimen of either BNT162b2 or mRNA-1273 vaccine.

Cultured CD4+ T cells had their DNA profiled by the Oncomine TCR Beta short-read assay. From CD4+ T cells that had been cultured, genomic DNA was extracted. One entry per CDR3 protein results from TCRdb running MiXCR on the PCR reads. Of about 21,000 distinct CDR3 sequences detected, 70% appear once; the ten largest clones hold about 9%. Note on this clonotype: The antigen remains unidentified.

Treatment indicated: 10-day PBMC culture with coronavirus spike peptide pools or control peptides (ViraFEST assay). There are 13 residues in the CDR3. Germline values: CDR1 MNHEY, CDR2 SMNVEV (reference sequence). V lost 2 bases, J lost 3 bases, and 7 bases lay in between. The receptor was derived from a human donor who had recovered from COVID-19. The chain has TRBV27 and TRBJ1-1; possible D gene TRBD1, 6 bases. What was sequenced was CD4+ T cells from blood, cultured in vitro. CDR3 region: CASSLKGDTEAFF. As DNA, the CDR3 is TGTGCCAGCAGTTTAAAGGGGGACACTGAAGCTTTCTTT.